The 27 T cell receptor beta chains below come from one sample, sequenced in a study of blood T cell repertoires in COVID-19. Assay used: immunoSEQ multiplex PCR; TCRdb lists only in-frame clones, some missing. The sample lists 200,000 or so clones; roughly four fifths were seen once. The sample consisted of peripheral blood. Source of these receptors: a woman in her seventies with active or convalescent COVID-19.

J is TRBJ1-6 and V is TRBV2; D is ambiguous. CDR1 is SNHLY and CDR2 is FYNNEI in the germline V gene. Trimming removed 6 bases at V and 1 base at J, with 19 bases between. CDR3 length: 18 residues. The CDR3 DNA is TGTGCCAGCAGCAACCCTCATAAGGTCGGGTCCTATAATTCACCCCTCCACTTT. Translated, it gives CASSNPHKVGSYNSPLHF. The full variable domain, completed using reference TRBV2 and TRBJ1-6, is EPEVTQTPSHQVTQMGQEVILRCVPISNHLYFYWYRQILGQKVEFLVSFYNNEISEKSEIFDDQFSVERPDGSNFTLKIRSTKLEDSAMYFCASSNPHKVGSYNSPLHFGNGTRLTVT.

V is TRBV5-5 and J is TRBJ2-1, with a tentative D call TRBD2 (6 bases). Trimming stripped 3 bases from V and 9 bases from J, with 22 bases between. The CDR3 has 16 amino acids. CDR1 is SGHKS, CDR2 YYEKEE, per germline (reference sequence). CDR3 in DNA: TGTGCCAGCAGCTCTAGTGGGGGACTCCTGGTTGGTGAGCAGTTCTTC. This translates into CASSSSGGLLVGEQFF.

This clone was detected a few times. CDR3 loop: CASSQGESGELFF. CDR3 DNA: TGCGCCAGCAGCCAAGGGGAGTCCGGGGAGCTGTTTTTT. The rearrangement links TRBV4-1 to TRBJ2-2, with D possibly matching TRBD2 (5 bases). CDR1 and CDR2 (germline): MGHRA, YSYEKL. The CDR3 is 13 residues long. V was shortened by 1 base and J by 6 bases, with 6 bases between the two germline ends.

The CDR3 spells CASSPGAGNTIYF. Written as DNA, the CDR3 is TGTGCCAGCTCCCCCGGGGCTGGAAACACCATATATTTT. The J gene is TRBJ1-3, the V gene TRBV5-4; D gene uncertain. Germline loops: CDR1 SGHNT, CDR2 YYREEE (reference sequence). This CDR3 comprises 13 residues. The V and J ends lost 7 bases and 2 bases respectively, with 10 bases between them. Filled out from reference TRBV5-4 and TRBJ1-3, the complete variable domain reads ETGVTQSPTHLIKTRGQQVTLRCSSQSGHNTVSWYQQALGQGPQFIFQYYREEENGRGNFPPRFSGLQFPNYSSELNVNALELDDSALYLCASSPGAGNTIYFGEGSWLTVV.

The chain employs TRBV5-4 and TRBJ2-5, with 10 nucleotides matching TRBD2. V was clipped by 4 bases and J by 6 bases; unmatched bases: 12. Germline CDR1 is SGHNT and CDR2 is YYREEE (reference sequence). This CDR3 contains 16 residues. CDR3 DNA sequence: TGTGCCAGCAGCCTAACGGCTAGCGGGAGTCATAAGACCCAGTACTTC. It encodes CASSLTASGSHKTQYF.

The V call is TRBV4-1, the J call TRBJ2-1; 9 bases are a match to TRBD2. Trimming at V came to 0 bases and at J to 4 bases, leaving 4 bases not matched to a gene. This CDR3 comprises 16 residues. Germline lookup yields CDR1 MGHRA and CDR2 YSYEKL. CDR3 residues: CASSQEGREGYNEQFF. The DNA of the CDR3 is TGCGCCAGCAGCCAAGAAGGGCGGGAGGGATACAATGAGCAGTTCTTC.

DNA for the CDR3: TGTGCCAGCAGCCTCGGCCTAGCGGGAGGGTGGACCGGGGAGCTGTTTTTT. Translating gives CASSLGLAGGWTGELFF. The chain carries TRBV9 and TRBJ2-2; 12 bases fit TRBD2. The CDR3 is 17 residues long. V was clipped by 4 bases and J by 5 bases; unmatched bases: 9. The germline V gene encodes CDR1 SGDLS and CDR2 YYNGEE.

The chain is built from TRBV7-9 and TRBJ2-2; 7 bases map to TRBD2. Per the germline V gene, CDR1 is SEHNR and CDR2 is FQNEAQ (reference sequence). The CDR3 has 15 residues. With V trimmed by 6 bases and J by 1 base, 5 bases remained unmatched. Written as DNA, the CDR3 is TGTGCCAGCAGGAGTGGGAGGGGGAACACCGGGGAGCTGTTTTTT. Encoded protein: CASRSGRGNTGELFF.

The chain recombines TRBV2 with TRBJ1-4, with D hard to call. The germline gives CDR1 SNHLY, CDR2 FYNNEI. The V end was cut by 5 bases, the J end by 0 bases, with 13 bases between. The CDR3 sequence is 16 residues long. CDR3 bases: TGTGCCAGCAGTCTAGCGGAGGCCCCAACTAATGAAAAACTGTTTTTT. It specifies CASSLAEAPTNEKLFF.

CDR3 in DNA: TGTGCCAGCAAGGAACTAGCGGGTGGTGAGCAGTTCTTC. Its protein product is CASKELAGGEQFF. The J gene is TRBJ2-1, the V gene TRBV3-1 (or the pseudogene TRBV3-2); 9 nucleotides line up with TRBD2. The CDR3 extends over 13 amino acids. Per germline, CDR1 LGHDT and CDR2 YNNKEL (reference sequence). The ends lost 7 bases at V and 9 bases at J; junction bases unmatched: 7.

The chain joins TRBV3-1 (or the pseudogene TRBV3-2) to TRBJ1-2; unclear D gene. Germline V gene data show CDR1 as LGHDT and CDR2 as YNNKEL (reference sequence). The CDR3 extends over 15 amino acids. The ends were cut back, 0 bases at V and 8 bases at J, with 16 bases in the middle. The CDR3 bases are TGTGCCAGCAGCCAAGAGTTGACAACCCCCTTAGGCTACACCTTC. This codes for CASSQELTTPLGYTF.

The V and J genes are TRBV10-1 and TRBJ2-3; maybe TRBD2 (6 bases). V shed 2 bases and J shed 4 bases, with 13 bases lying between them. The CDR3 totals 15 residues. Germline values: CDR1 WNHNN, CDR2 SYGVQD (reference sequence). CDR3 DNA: TGCGCCAGCAGTGAGCCGGGAGAAGTGGCAGATACGCAGTATTTT. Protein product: CASSEPGEVADTQYF.

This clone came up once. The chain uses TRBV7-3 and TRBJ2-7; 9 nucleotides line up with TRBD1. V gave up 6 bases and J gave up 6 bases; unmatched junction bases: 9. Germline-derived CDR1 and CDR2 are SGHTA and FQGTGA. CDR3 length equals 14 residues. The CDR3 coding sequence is TGTGCCAGCAGTTCGATCGGGACAGGGTCCGAGCAGTACTTC. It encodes CASSSIGTGSEQYF.

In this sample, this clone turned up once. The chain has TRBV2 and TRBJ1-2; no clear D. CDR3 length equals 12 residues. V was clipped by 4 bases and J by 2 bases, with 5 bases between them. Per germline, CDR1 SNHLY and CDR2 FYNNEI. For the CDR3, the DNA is TGTGCCAGCAGTGCCCAAAACTATGGCTACACCTTC. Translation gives CASSAQNYGYTF.

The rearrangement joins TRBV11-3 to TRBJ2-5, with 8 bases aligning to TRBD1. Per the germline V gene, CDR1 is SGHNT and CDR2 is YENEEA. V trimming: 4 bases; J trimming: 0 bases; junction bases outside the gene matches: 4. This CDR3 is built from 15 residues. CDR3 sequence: CASSSRTGYQETQYF. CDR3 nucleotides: TGTGCCAGCAGCTCCAGGACAGGGTACCAAGAGACCCAGTACTTC.

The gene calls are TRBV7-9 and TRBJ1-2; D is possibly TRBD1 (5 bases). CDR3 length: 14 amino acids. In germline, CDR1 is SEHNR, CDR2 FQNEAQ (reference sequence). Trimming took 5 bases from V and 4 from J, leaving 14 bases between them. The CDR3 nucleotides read TGTGCCAGCAGCCCGGACAACGATATCTATGGCTACACCTTC. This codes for CASSPDNDIYGYTF.

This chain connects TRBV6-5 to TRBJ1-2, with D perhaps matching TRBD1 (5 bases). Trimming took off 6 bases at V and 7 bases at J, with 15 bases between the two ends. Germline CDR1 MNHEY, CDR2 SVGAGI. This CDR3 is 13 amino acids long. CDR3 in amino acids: CASSSARGGGYTF. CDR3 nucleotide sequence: TGTGCCAGCAGCAGCGCAAGGGGCGGTGGCTACACCTTC.

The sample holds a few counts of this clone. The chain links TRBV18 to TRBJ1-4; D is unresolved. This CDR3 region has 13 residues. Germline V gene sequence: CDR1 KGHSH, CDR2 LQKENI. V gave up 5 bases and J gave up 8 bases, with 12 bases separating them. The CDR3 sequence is CASSGRSWEKLFF. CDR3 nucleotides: TGTGCCAGCTCAGGCCGTTCGTGGGAAAAACTGTTTTTT. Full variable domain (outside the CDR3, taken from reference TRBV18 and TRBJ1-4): NAGVMQNPRHLVRRRGQEARLRCSPMKGHSHVYWYRQLPEEGLKFMVYLQKENIIDESGMPKERFSAEFPKEGPSILRIQQVVRGDSAAYFCASSGRSWEKLFFGSGTQLSVL.

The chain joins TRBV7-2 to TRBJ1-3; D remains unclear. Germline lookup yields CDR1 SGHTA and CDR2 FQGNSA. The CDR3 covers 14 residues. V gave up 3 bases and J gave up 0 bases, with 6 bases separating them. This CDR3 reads CASSFSVSGNTIYF. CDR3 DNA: TGTGCCAGCAGCTTTTCAGTCTCTGGAAACACCATATATTTT.

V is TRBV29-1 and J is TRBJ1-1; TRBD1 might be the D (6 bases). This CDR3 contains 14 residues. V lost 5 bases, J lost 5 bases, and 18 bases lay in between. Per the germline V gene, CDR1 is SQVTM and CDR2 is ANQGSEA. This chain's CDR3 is CSVRRGNVGTEAFF. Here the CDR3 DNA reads TGCAGCGTTCGCAGGGGAAATGTCGGGACTGAAGCTTTCTTT.

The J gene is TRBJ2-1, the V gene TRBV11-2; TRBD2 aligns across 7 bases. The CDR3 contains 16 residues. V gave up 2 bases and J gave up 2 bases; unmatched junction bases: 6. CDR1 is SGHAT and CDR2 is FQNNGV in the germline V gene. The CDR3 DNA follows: TGTGCCAGCAGCTTAAGGCTAGCGGCACCCTACAATGAGCAGTTCTTC. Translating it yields CASSLRLAAPYNEQFF.

The CDR3 coding sequence is TGTGCCAGCAGACCCGGGACAGGAAGCTCCTACGAGCAGTACTTC. Translating gives CASRPGTGSSYEQYF. This chain joins TRBV2 and TRBJ2-7; 8 bases fit TRBD1. Germline CDR1 and CDR2: SNHLY and FYNNEI. The CDR3 length is 15 residues. Unmatched junction bases numbered 7, after V lost 6 bases and J lost 0 bases.

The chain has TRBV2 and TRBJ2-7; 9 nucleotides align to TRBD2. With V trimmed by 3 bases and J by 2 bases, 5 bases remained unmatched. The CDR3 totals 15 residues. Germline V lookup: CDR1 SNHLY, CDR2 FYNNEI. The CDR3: CASSDEAGGPYEQYF. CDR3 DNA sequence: TGTGCCAGCAGTGACGAGGCGGGAGGGCCCTACGAGCAGTACTTC.

CDR3 protein: CASSLVAGLERLNEQFF. The CDR3 coding sequence is TGCGCCAGCAGCTTGGTGGCAGGGCTGGAGCGTCTGAATGAGCAGTTCTTC. The rearrangement uses TRBV5-1 and TRBJ2-1; TRBD1 might be the D (5 bases). The CDR3 runs 17 residues. Germline V gene sequence: CDR1 SGHRS, CDR2 YFSETQ. Between the trimmed V and J ends, which lost 0 bases and 7 bases, there was a span of 20 bases.

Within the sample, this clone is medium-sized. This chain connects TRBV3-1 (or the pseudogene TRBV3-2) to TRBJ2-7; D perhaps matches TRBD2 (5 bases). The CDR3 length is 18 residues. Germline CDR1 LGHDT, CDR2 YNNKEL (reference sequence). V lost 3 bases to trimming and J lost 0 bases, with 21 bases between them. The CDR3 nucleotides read TGTGCCAGCAGCCACCTTATAGCGACTACCCGAAGCTCCTACGAGCAGTACTTC. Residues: CASSHLIATTRSSYEQYF.

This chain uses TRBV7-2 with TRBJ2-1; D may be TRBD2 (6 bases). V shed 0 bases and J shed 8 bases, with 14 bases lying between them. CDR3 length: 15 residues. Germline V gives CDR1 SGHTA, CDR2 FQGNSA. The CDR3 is CASSLASGVGDEQFF. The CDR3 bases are TGTGCCAGCAGCTTAGCGTCGGGAGTAGGGGATGAGCAGTTCTTC.

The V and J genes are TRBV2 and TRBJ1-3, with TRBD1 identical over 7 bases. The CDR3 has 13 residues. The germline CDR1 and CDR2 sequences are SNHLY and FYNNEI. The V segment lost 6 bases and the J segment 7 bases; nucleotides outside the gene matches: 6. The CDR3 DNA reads TGTGCCAGCAGCCGAGGGGGCTGGAACACCATATATTTT. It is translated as CASSRGGWNTIYF.